A single sample is the source of the 23 T cell receptor beta chains below, sequenced in a study of blood T cell repertoires in COVID-19. The data were produced by immunoSEQ multiplex PCR, yet TCRdb's version contains in-frame clones alone and is incomplete. In the table there are 200,000 to 300,000 clones, approximately 92% of which are singletons. Sequences were obtained from peripheral blood. The receptors come from a person between 18 and 35 years old with COVID-19, enrolled during active disease.

This chain connects TRBV5-1 to TRBJ1-1; TRBD1 is a possible D gene (6 bases). Germline CDR1 SGHRS, CDR2 YFSETQ. With 2 bases removed from V and 1 base from J, the gap between germline ends came to 9 bases. This CDR3 region has 14 residues. The CDR3 DNA reads TGCGCCAGCAGCTTACCGGGACAGAACACTGAAGCTTTCTTT. Its protein product is CASSLPGQNTEAFF.

This clone was observed a single time. This chain links TRBV4-1 with TRBJ2-5, with D perhaps matching TRBD1 (7 bases). The germline V and J ends were trimmed by 1 base and 6 bases, with 12 bases remaining between them. This CDR3 spans 14 amino acids. The V gene's germline CDR1 is MGHRA and CDR2 YSYEKL. CDR3 DNA sequence: TGCGCCAGCAGCCAAGGCGGGACAGAGAAGACCCAGTACTTC. Residues: CASSQGGTEKTQYF.

V and J are TRBV5-4 and TRBJ1-4, with TRBD1 identical over 7 bases. The CDR3 runs to 13 residues. Germline V lookup: CDR1 SGHNT, CDR2 YYREEE (reference sequence). Trimming cost V 9 bases and J 8 bases; bases outside gene matches: 10. The CDR3 nucleotides read TGTGCCACCAGTTACAGGGGTGCAGAAAAACTGTTTTTT. This sequence encodes CATSYRGAEKLFF. Supplemented by reference TRBV5-4 and TRBJ1-4, the full variable domain reads ETGVTQSPTHLIKTRGQQVTLRCSSQSGHNTVSWYQQALGQGPQFIFQYYREEENGRGNFPPRFSGLQFPNYSSELNVNALELDDSALYLCATSYRGAEKLFFGSGTQLSVL.

This clone is a singleton in its sample. The junction and the germline gene differ at one end; a read error may be behind it. This chain connects TRBV19 to TRBJ2-1; TRBD2 aligns across 7 bases. The CDR3 extends over 15 amino acids. Germline V gene lookup returns CDR1 LNHDA and CDR2 SQIVND (reference sequence). The CDR3 DNA follows: TGTGCCAGTACCGATAGACTAGCACCCTACACTGAGCAGTTCTTC. This sequence encodes CASTDRLAPYTEQFF.

The chain links TRBV11-2 to TRBJ2-7, with TRBD2 matching 8 bases. The CDR3 spans 16 residues. Germline trimming cut 0 bases from V and 2 bases from J; bases unmatched to any gene: 6. The germline gives CDR1 SGHAT, CDR2 FQNNGV. The CDR3 nucleotides are TGTGCCAGCAGCTTAGATCCTCTAGCGGGTCCCTACGAGCAGTACTTC. Its translation: CASSLDPLAGPYEQYF.

The CDR3 bases are TGTGCCAGCAGCGGTGGGACAGGGGCCCTGAACACTGAAGCTTTCTTT. It specifies CASSGGTGALNTEAFF. The chain recombines TRBV21-1 with TRBJ1-1; the D call in the table, TRBD1, was not verified against the DNA. TRBV21-1 is a documented pseudogene. This CDR3 region has 16 residues.

This chain connects TRBV29-1 to TRBJ1-3; D remains unclear. This CDR3 is built from 13 residues. Per germline, CDR1 SQVTM and CDR2 ANQGSEA. Between the trimmed V and J ends, which lost 0 bases and 8 bases, there was a span of 11 bases. The CDR3 spells CSVEEGTGDTIYF. The CDR3 region has the DNA TGCAGCGTTGAAGAAGGAACCGGGGACACCATATATTTT.

The V and J genes are TRBV7-6 and TRBJ2-3; TRBD2 matches at 11 bases. V dropped 7 bases and J dropped 6; count of bases not matched to a gene: 9. Germline loops: CDR1 SGHVS, CDR2 FNYEAQ. The CDR3 has 15 residues. The CDR3 bases are TGTGCCAGCACCGTAGCGGGAGGGCCAGCCGATACGCAGTATTTT. This gives the protein CASTVAGGPADTQYF.

The genes are TRBV27 and TRBJ2-7; 7 bases align to TRBD1. Germline V gives CDR1 MNHEY, CDR2 SMNVEV (reference sequence). V dropped 5 bases and J dropped 1; count of bases not matched to a gene: 5. The CDR3 is 14 amino acids. The CDR3 protein is CASSNRGTSYEQYF. The CDR3 DNA reads as TGTGCCAGCAGTAACAGGGGTACATCCTACGAGCAGTACTTC.

This clone showed up just once. The chain uses TRBV10-2 and TRBJ2-5; 7 bases are a match to TRBD1. Trimming cost V 2 bases and J 5 bases; bases outside gene matches: 8. Germline V gene data show CDR1 as WSHSY and CDR2 as SAAADI. The CDR3 sequence is 15 residues long. The CDR3 loop reads CASSEPHTGEETQYF. In nucleotides, the CDR3 is TGCGCCAGCAGTGAGCCCCACACAGGGGAGGAGACCCAGTACTTC.

The J gene is TRBJ1-4, the V gene TRBV7-2; the match to TRBD1 covers 9 bases. The V gene end was trimmed by 7 bases and the J gene end by 5 bases; junction bases not matched to a gene: 8. This CDR3 has 15 amino acids. The germline V gene has CDR1 SGHTA and CDR2 FQGNSA. CDR3 DNA: TGTGCCAGCAACAGGGGGCTTGGACAAAATGAAAAACTGTTTTTT. It yields the protein CASNRGLGQNEKLFF.

The chain links TRBV5-4 to TRBJ2-5; D unclear. CDR1 is SGHNT, CDR2 YYREEE, per germline (reference sequence). V gave up 4 bases and J gave up 1 base, with 11 bases separating them. CDR3 length: 14 amino acids. The CDR3 protein is CASSVRSFQETQYF. CDR3 coding DNA: TGTGCCAGCAGCGTTCGGAGTTTCCAAGAGACCCAGTACTTC.

The chain couples TRBV4-3 to TRBJ2-3, with 14 positions matching TRBD2. The CDR3 contains 18 residues. V was clipped by 1 base and J by 3 bases; unmatched bases: 6. Germline loops: CDR1 LGHNA, CDR2 YSLEER. The CDR3 sequence is CASSQAGTSGRGTDTQYF. In DNA, the CDR3 is TGCGCCAGCAGCCAAGCCGGGACTAGCGGGAGAGGGACAGATACGCAGTATTTT.

This clone has only one observation. V gene TRBV7-3 combines with J gene TRBJ2-3; possibly TRBD2 for D (7 bases). Between the trimmed V and J ends, which lost 3 bases and 2 bases, there was a span of 12 bases. This CDR3 spans 15 amino acids. In germline, CDR1 is SGHTA, CDR2 FQGTGA. CDR3 in DNA: TGTGCCAGCAGCTTGGGGGGGACACACACAGATACGCAGTATTTT. Translating it yields CASSLGGTHTDTQYF.

This clone has more than one count but fewer than ten. The chain employs TRBV2 and TRBJ2-7, with 11 bases aligning to TRBD2. The CDR3 is 15 residues long. The V and J ends lost 2 bases and 10 bases, in that order; junction bases with no gene match: 10. Germline loops: CDR1 SNHLY, CDR2 FYNNEI. The CDR3 loop reads CASSETGLAGGPQYF. In DNA, the CDR3 is TGTGCCAGCAGTGAAACAGGGCTAGCGGGAGGCCCTCAGTACTTC.

V is TRBV7-2 and J is TRBJ2-5; D gene uncertain. Germline assignment: CDR1 SGHTA and CDR2 FQGNSA. The V and J ends lost 1 base and 5 bases respectively, with 14 bases between them. There are 15 residues in the CDR3. The CDR3 loop is CASSLEGGAPETQYF. CDR3 bases: TGTGCCAGCAGCTTAGAAGGTGGAGCCCCGGAGACCCAGTACTTC.

This chain links TRBV6-2 or TRBV6-3 with TRBJ2-1; 13 nucleotides line up with TRBD2. The CDR3 covers 16 residues. V dropped 5 bases and J dropped 4; count of bases not matched to a gene: 5. Germline V gene lookup returns CDR1 MNHEY and CDR2 SVGEGT. The CDR3 is CASSLGTSGIYNEQFF. Written as DNA, the CDR3 is TGTGCCAGCAGTCTCGGGACTAGCGGGATTTACAATGAGCAGTTCTTC.

V usage is TRBV4-3 and J usage is TRBJ2-1, with 7 positions matching TRBD1. V lost 2 bases and J lost 5; bases outside the gene matches: 3. Germline CDR1 reads LGHNA; CDR2 reads YSLEER. The CDR3 has 14 amino acids. The CDR3 DNA sequence: TGCGCCAGCAGCCAATTACAGGGGAACAATGAGCAGTTCTTC. Its protein is CASSQLQGNNEQFF.

The rearrangement links TRBV6-2 or TRBV6-3 to TRBJ2-1; TRBD1 matches 8 bases. Germline V gene data show CDR1 as MNHEY and CDR2 as SVGEGT. After removal of 5 bases from V and 4 bases from J, the junction contained 7 bases not matched to a gene. This CDR3 is 15 amino acids long. The CDR3 loop is CASSRQGKSYNEQFF. The CDR3 DNA reads TGTGCCAGCAGTCGACAGGGGAAATCTTACAATGAGCAGTTCTTC.

This clone came up a few times. DNA of the CDR3: TGTGCCAGCAGTCCCGGCCTAGAGCCCCGGGGGGTTGGACAGTTCTTC. Translating it yields CASSPGLEPRGVGQFF. The rearrangement joins TRBV25-1 to TRBJ2-1; 7 bases are shared with TRBD2. This CDR3 region has 16 residues. Germline assignment: CDR1 MGHDK and CDR2 SYGVNS. With V trimmed by 5 bases and J by 13 bases, 20 bases remained unmatched.

The CDR3 region has the DNA TGCGCCAGCAGCTTGGTCGGTGGGGGACTCACAGATACGCAGTATTTT. It translates to CASSLVGGGLTDTQYF. The chain employs TRBV5-1 and TRBJ2-3, with a possible D match to TRBD2 (6 bases). Trimming shortened V by 0 bases and J by 2 bases, and 13 bases separated the two germline ends. Per germline, CDR1 SGHRS and CDR2 YFSETQ. This CDR3 region has 16 residues.

The chain couples TRBV7-9 to TRBJ2-1, with D uncertain. This CDR3 is 14 amino acids long. CDR1 SEHNR and CDR2 FQNEAQ come from the germline V gene (reference sequence). V was pared by 5 bases and J by 9 bases, with 17 bases between. CDR3 sequence (DNA): TGTGCCAGCAGCCCCGGTCTGGAGCTGGCTGAGCAGTTCTTC. Translating gives CASSPGLELAEQFF.

This CDR3 is CASRRTGNEQFF. The CDR3 DNA reads TGCGCCAGCAGACGTACAGGGAATGAGCAGTTCTTC. The chain has TRBV4-1 and TRBJ2-1; the D gene is possibly TRBD1 (6 bases). The length of the CDR3 is 12 residues. With 6 bases removed from V and 7 bases from J, the gap between germline ends came to 10 bases. In germline, CDR1 is MGHRA, CDR2 YSYEKL.